This passage covers 21 T cell receptor beta chains from one sample sequenced in a study of cytotoxic CD8 clonotypes in ibrutinib-treated CLL. Assay: immunoSEQ multiplex PCR; the TCRdb copy retains only in-frame clones and omits some. The sample records around 310,000 clones, about 80% being singletons. Sequencing used PBMCs, obtained before ibrutinib treatment. The receptors originated from a human donor with chronic lymphocytic leukemia.

The chain is built from TRBV18 and TRBJ2-1; TRBD2 aligns across 7 bases. There are 15 residues in the CDR3. V gave up 6 bases and J gave up 5 bases; unmatched junction bases: 10. Per germline, CDR1 KGHSH and CDR2 LQKENI. CDR3 nucleotides: TGTGCCAGCTCGCTTTCTAGCGGCATCGACAATGAGCAGTTCTTC. It codes for CASSLSSGIDNEQFF.

A single count supports this clone. The chain carries TRBV10-3 and TRBJ2-7, with D tentatively TRBD1 (6 bases). The V and J ends lost 3 bases and 0 bases respectively, with 15 bases between them. CDR3 length equals 16 residues. The germline gives CDR1 ENHRY, CDR2 SYGVKD. The CDR3 is CAISESDRTISYEQYF. Written as DNA, the CDR3 is TGTGCCATCAGTGAATCGGACAGAACCATCTCCTACGAGCAGTACTTC.

As concerns this clone: A much larger clonotype is one base distant, so this may be a read error. DNA of the CDR3: TGCGCCAGCAGCCAAGATGGGAACACTGAAGCTTTCTTT. Its protein product is CASSQDGNTEAFF. The chain employs TRBV4-3 and TRBJ1-1; D is unclear. V lost 0 bases, J lost 1 base, and 3 bases lay in between. Germline V CDR1 and CDR2: LGHNA, YSLEER. The CDR3 spans 13 residues.

V gene TRBV30 combines with J gene TRBJ1-4, with 7 bases that match TRBD1. Germline CDR1 and CDR2: GTSNPN and SVGIG (reference sequence). Trimming took 0 bases from V and 6 from J; bases not matched to a gene: 7. The CDR3 covers 15 residues. The CDR3 region is CAWSVILGTDEKLFF. DNA of the CDR3: TGTGCCTGGAGTGTAATATTAGGGACAGATGAAAAACTGTTTTTT.

The chain uses TRBV6-6 and TRBJ1-5; D is perhaps TRBD1 (6 bases). The V end lost 2 bases, the J end lost 2 bases, and 10 bases lay between the germline ends. This CDR3 has 15 amino acids. Germline assignment: CDR1 MNHNY and CDR2 SVGAGI (reference sequence). CDR3 coding DNA: TGTGCCAGCAGTTACGAGGGGGTACGCAATCAGCCCCAGCATTTT. Translation: CASSYEGVRNQPQHF.

The chain joins TRBV5-1 to TRBJ2-7; D is undetermined. Trimming removed 1 base at V and 7 bases at J, with 12 bases between. Germline V CDR1 and CDR2: SGHRS, YFSETQ. The CDR3 has 13 residues. CDR3: CASSLFASGEQYF. CDR3 DNA sequence: TGCGCCAGCAGCTTGTTTGCCTCAGGTGAGCAGTACTTC.

J is TRBJ2-1 and V is TRBV7-2; maybe TRBD2 (5 bases). The CDR3 is made up of 15 amino acids. The germline CDR1 and CDR2 sequences are SGHTA and FQGNSA. V was cut by 8 bases and J by 5 bases, with 19 bases left in between. The CDR3: CASEHTRAENNEQFF. The CDR3 DNA reads TGTGCCAGCGAACACACCAGAGCGGAAAACAATGAGCAGTTCTTC.

This rearrangement joins TRBV4-2 to TRBJ2-1; D may be TRBD2 (5 bases). CDR1 is LGHNA, CDR2 YNFKEQ, per germline. The CDR3 contains 15 residues. V was pared by 0 bases and J by 12 bases, with 18 bases between. The CDR3 protein is CASSQDEGLPLGQFF. In DNA form, the CDR3 reads TGTGCCAGCAGCCAAGATGAAGGACTCCCTCTTGGGCAGTTCTTC.

The chain employs TRBV7-9 and TRBJ2-3; D is unclear. The germline V and J ends were trimmed by 2 bases and 5 bases, with 11 bases remaining between them. Looked up from germline, CDR1 is SEHNR and CDR2 is FQNEAQ (reference sequence). The CDR3 runs to 14 residues. The CDR3 DNA sequence: TGTGCCAGCAGCTTATATACCCTAGGAGATACGCAGTATTTT. It specifies CASSLYTLGDTQYF. Drawing the rest from reference TRBV7-9 and TRBJ2-3, the complete variable domain is DTGVSQNPRHKITKRGQNVTFRCDPISEHNRLYWYRQTLGQGPEFLTYFQNEAQLEKSRLLSDRFSAERPKGSFSTLEIQRTEQGDSAMYLCASSLYTLGDTQYFGPGTRLTVL.

The CDR3 DNA follows: TGTGCCAGCAGTGAATCGGGTATAATAGGAAACACCATATATTTT. This gives the protein CASSESGIIGNTIYF. This chain joins TRBV25-1 and TRBJ1-3; D call uncertain. Germline CDR1 reads MGHDK; CDR2 reads SYGVNS. V lost 1 base and J 4 bases, leaving 11 bases between the germline ends. The length of the CDR3 is 15 residues.

V and J are TRBV14 and TRBJ2-7; D is undetermined. V was cut by 0 bases and J by 2 bases, with 11 bases left in between. Germline values: CDR1 SGHDN, CDR2 FVKESK. The CDR3 contains 15 residues. The CDR3 is CASSQESRNAYEQYF. The CDR3 DNA sequence: TGTGCCAGCAGCCAAGAGTCCAGGAATGCCTACGAGCAGTACTTC.

This clone was observed once. The chain is built from TRBV7-9 and TRBJ2-2; the D gene is possibly TRBD1 (6 bases). V lost 5 bases and J 6 bases, leaving 10 bases between the germline ends. CDR3 length: 13 residues. CDR1 is SEHNR, CDR2 FQNEAQ, per germline (reference sequence). CDR3 amino acids: CASSDNRAGELFF. CDR3 coding DNA: TGTGCCAGCAGCGATAACAGGGCCGGGGAGCTGTTTTTT.

The chain links TRBV7-2 to TRBJ2-1; 8 positions agree with TRBD2. Trimming took 3 bases from V and 0 from J; bases not matched to a gene: 1. This CDR3 has 15 residues. Germline lookup yields CDR1 SGHTA and CDR2 FQGNSA. The CDR3 coding sequence is TGTGCCAGCAGCTTGAGCGGGAGCTCCTACAATGAGCAGTTCTTC. It translates to CASSLSGSSYNEQFF.

The sample holds many counts of this clone. This chain uses TRBV30 with TRBJ2-7, with D tentatively TRBD2 (6 bases). V was shortened by 2 bases and J by 6 bases, with 11 bases between the two germline ends. The length of the CDR3 is 12 residues. The germline CDR1 and CDR2 sequences are GTSNPN and SVGIG (reference sequence). The CDR3 sequence is CAWSSGGAEQYF. The DNA of the CDR3 is TGTGCCTGGAGTTCCGGCGGGGCCGAGCAGTACTTC.

This sequence joins TRBV2 and TRBJ2-1; unclear D gene. The ends were cut back, 2 bases at V and 9 bases at J, with 5 bases in the middle. CDR1 and CDR2 from the germline V gene are SNHLY and FYNNEI. The CDR3 is 11 amino acids. CDR3: CASSEWREQFF. DNA of the CDR3: TGTGCCAGCAGTGAATGGCGTGAGCAGTTCTTC.

This chain joins TRBV19 and TRBJ2-7, with 7 bases matching TRBD1. The CDR3 runs 12 residues. The V and J ends lost 3 bases and 6 bases, in that order; junction bases with no gene match: 2. Germline loops: CDR1 LNHDA, CDR2 SQIVND (reference sequence). The CDR3, as DNA: TGTGCCAGTAGTATCGGACAGGCCGAGCAGTACTTC. It specifies CASSIGQAEQYF. The whole variable domain, filled in from reference TRBV19 and TRBJ2-7, reads DGGITQSPKYLFRKEGQNVTLSCEQNLNHDAMYWYRQDPGQGLRLIYYSQIVNDFQKGDIAEGYSVSREKKESFPLTVTSAQKNPTAFYLCASSIGQAEQYFGPGTRLTVT.

V is TRBV15 and J is TRBJ1-5, with a weak D call TRBD1 (5 bases). V lost 1 base to trimming and J lost 1 base, with 14 bases between them. Germline-derived CDR1 and CDR2 are LNHNV and YYDKDF (reference sequence). The CDR3 is made up of 17 amino acids. The CDR3 nucleotides read TGTGCCACCAGCAGAGGTCTTGGGGGGTCGAGCAATCAGCCCCAGCATTTT. Its protein is CATSRGLGGSSNQPQHF.

The chain combines TRBV19 with TRBJ1-2; TRBD1 matches at 7 bases. With V trimmed by 3 bases and J by 11 bases, 6 bases remained unmatched. Germline CDR1 is LNHDA and CDR2 is SQIVND (reference sequence). The CDR3 is made up of 12 amino acids. In nucleotides, the CDR3 is TGTGCCAGTAGTATCCGACAGGGAGGATACACCTTC. Encoded protein: CASSIRQGGYTF.

This clone was seen a handful of times. The rearrangement uses TRBV11-2 and TRBJ1-2; maybe TRBD1 (5 bases). V lost 5 bases and J 8 bases, leaving 15 bases between the germline ends. Germline CDR1 reads SGHAT; CDR2 reads FQNNGV. The CDR3 covers 13 residues. CDR3 sequence reads: CASSARRGYGYTF. Here the CDR3 DNA reads TGTGCCAGCAGCGCCAGAAGGGGTTACGGCTACACCTTC. Supplemented by reference TRBV11-2 and TRBJ1-2, the full variable domain reads EAGVAQSPRYKIIEKRQSVAFWCNPISGHATLYWYQQILGQGPKLLIQFQNNGVVDDSQLPKDRFSAERLKGVDSTLKIQPAKLEDSAVYLCASSARRGYGYTFGSGTRLTVV.

The rearrangement uses TRBV4-1 and TRBJ2-7; D possibly corresponds to TRBD1 (6 bases). Germline CDR1 reads MGHRA; CDR2 reads YSYEKL. This CDR3 is built from 16 residues. V dropped 1 base and J dropped 0 bases, with 13 bases sitting between them. The CDR3 sequence: CASSQAGTRSSYEQYF. In DNA form, the CDR3 reads TGCGCCAGCAGCCAAGCAGGGACAAGGAGCTCCTACGAGCAGTACTTC.

The chain employs TRBV4-1 and TRBJ1-5; the D is unclear. The germline V gene encodes CDR1 MGHRA and CDR2 YSYEKL. V lost 0 bases to trimming and J lost 7 bases, with 10 bases between them. There are 14 residues in the CDR3. CDR3 bases: TGCGCCAGCAGCCAAGATGGCGGCGCCCAGCCCCAGCATTTT. It is translated as CASSQDGGAQPQHF.